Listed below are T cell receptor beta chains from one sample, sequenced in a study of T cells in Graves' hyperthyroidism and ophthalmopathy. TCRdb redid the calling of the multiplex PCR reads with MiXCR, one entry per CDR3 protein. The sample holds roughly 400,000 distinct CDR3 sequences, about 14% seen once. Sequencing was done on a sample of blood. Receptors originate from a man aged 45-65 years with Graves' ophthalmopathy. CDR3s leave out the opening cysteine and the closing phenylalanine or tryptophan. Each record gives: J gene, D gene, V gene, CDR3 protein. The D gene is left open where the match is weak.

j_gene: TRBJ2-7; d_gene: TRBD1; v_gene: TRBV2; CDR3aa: ASRQDRDHEQY
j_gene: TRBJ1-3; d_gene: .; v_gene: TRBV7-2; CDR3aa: ASSFLRPGNTIY
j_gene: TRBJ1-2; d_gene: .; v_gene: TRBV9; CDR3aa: ASSTTGHGLVGYT
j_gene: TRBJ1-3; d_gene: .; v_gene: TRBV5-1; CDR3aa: ASSRESQTSGNTIY
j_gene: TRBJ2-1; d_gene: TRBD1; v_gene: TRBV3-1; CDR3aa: ASSQEPGQGNPNEQF
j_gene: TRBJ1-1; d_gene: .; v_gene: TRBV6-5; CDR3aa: ASSYRDVGSEAF
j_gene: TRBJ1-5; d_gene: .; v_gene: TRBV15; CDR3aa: ATSRDPGSNQPQH
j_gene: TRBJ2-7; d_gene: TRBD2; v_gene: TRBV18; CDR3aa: ASSPKTSGITYEQY
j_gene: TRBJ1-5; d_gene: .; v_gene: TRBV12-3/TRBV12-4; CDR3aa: ASNSGLGGVQPQH
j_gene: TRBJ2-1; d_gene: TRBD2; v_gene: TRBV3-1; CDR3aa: ASSPLAGGLLNNEQF
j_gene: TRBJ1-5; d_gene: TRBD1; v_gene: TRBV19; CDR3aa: ASTPGQDQPQH
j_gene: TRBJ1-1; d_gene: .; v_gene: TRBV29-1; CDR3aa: SVSGNTEAF
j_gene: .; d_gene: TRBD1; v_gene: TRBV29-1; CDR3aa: SVPQGLGFNEQY
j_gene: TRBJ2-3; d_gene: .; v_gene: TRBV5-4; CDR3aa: ASGANTQY
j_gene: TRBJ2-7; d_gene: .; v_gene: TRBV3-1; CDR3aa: ASSQDIPIVSYEQY
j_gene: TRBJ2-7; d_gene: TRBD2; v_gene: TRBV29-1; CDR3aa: SAGAGPYEQY
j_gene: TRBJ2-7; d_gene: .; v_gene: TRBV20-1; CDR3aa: SATTDEQY
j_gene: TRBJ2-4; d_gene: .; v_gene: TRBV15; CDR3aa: ATSRGLENIQY
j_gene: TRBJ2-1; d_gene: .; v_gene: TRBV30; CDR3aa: ASTGLSSLEQF
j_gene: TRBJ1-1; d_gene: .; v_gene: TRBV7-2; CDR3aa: ASSAGSVSTEAF
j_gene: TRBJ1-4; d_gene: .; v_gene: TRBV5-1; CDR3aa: ASSLAGLDGKLF
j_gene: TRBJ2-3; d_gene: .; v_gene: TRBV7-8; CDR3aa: ASSTAVSGSGRTRHTQY
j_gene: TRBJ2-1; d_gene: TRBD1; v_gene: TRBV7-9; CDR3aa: ASSLIAGQGISNEQF
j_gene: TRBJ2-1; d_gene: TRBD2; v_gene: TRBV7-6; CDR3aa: ASSLGSGVQF